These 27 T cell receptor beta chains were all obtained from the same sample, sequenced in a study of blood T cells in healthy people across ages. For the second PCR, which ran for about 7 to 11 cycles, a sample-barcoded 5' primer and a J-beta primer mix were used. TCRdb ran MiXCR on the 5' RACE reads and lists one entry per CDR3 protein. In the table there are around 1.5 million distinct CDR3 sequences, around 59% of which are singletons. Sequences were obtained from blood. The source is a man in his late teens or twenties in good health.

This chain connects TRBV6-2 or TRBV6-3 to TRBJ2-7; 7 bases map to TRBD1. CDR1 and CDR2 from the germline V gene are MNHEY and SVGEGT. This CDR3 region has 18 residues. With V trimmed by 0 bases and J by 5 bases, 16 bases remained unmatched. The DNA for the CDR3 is TGTGCCAGCAGTTACTCGATCTCAGGACAGGAACCTCCCCACGAGCAGTACTTC. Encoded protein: CASSYSISGQEPPHEQYF.

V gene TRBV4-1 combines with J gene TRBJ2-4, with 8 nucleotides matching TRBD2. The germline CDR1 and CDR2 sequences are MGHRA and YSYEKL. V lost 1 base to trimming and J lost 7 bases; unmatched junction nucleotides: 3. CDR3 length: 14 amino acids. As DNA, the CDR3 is TGCGCCAGCAGCCAAGCCGGCGGGAGGAACATTCAGTACTTC. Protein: CASSQAGGRNIQYF.

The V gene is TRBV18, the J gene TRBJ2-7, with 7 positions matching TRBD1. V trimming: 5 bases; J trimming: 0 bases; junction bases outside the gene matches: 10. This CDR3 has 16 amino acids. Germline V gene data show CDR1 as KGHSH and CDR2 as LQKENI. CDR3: CASSKEGGLRSYEQYF. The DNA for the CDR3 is TGTGCCAGCTCAAAAGAAGGGGGCCTCCGCTCCTACGAGCAGTACTTC.

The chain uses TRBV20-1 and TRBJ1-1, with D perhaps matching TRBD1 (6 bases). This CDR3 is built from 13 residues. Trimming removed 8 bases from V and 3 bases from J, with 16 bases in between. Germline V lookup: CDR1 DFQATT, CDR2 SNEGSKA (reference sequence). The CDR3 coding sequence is TGCAGTACAAGCAGGGGTATAGACACTGAAGCTTTCTTT. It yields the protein CSTSRGIDTEAFF.

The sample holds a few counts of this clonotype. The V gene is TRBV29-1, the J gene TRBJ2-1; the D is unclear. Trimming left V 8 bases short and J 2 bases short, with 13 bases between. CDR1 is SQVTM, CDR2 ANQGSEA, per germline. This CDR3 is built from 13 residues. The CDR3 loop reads CSSLGNTYNEQFF. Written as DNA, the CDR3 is TGCAGCTCCTTAGGCAATACCTACAATGAGCAGTTCTTC.

The CDR3 sequence: CASSYGPSVEAFF. CDR3 nucleotide sequence: TGTGCCAGCAGTTACGGACCATCAGTGGAAGCTTTCTTT. The chain couples TRBV6-2 or TRBV6-3 to TRBJ1-1; D not certain. V was trimmed by 2 bases and J by 8 bases, leaving 12 bases between them. Germline V gene sequence: CDR1 MNHEY, CDR2 SVGEGT. This CDR3 comprises 13 residues.

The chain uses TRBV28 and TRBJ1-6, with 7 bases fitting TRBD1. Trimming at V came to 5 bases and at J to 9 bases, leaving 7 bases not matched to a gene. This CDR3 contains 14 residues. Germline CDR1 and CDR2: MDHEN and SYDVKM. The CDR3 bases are TGTGCCAGCAGTCCACAGGGGCTGGGTTCACCCCTCCACTTT. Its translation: CASSPQGLGSPLHF.

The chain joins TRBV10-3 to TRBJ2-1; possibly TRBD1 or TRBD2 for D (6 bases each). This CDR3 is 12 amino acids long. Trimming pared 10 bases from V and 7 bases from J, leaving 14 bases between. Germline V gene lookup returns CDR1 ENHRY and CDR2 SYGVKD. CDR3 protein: CANLGAGNEQFF. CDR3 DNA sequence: TGTGCCAATTTGGGGGCGGGGAATGAGCAGTTCTTC.

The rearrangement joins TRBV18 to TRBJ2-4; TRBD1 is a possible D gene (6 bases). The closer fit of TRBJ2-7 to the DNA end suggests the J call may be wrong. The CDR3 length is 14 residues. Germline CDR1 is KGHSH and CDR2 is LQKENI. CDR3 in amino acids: CASSPTAGAYEQYF. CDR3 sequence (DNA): TGTGCCAGCTCACCGACCGCAGGGGCCTACGAGCAGTACTTC.

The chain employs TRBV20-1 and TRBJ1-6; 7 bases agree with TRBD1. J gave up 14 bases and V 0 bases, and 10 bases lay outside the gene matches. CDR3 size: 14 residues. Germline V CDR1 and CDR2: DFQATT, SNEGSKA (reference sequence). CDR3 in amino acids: CSARDPGGQTTLHF. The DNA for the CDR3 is TGCAGTGCTAGAGATCCGGGGGGACAGACCACCCTCCACTTT.

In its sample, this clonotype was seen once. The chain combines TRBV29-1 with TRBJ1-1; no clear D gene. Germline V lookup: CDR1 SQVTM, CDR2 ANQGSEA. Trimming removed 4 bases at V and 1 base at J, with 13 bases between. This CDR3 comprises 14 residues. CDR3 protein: CSVAFGQQNTEAFF. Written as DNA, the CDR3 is TGCAGCGTTGCGTTTGGGCAACAGAACACTGAAGCTTTCTTT.

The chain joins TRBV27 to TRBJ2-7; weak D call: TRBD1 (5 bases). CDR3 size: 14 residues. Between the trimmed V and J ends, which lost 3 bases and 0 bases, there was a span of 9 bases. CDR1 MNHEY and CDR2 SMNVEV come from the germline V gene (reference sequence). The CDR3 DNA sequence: TGTGCCAGCAGTTTTACAAGGGGCTCCTACGAGCAGTACTTC. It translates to CASSFTRGSYEQYF.

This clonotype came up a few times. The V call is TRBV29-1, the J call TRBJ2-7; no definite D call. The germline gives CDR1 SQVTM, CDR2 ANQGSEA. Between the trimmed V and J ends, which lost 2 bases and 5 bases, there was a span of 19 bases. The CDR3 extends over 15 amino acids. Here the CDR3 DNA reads TGCAGCGTTGAAATTCAGGCTAGTCCGTATGACGAGCAGTACTTC. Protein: CSVEIQASPYDEQYF.

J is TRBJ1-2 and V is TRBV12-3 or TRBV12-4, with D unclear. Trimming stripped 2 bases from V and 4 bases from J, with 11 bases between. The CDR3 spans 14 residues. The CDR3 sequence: CASSLYSGGYGYTF. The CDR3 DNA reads TGTGCCAGCAGTTTATACTCTGGAGGCTATGGCTACACCTTC.

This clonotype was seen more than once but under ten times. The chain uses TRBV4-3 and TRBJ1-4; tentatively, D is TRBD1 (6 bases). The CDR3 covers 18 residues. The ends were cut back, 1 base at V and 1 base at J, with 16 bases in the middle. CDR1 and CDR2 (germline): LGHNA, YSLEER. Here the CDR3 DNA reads TGCGCCAGCAGCCAAGTCCGTTCCGACAGGAGAACTAATGAAAAACTGTTTTTT. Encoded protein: CASSQVRSDRRTNEKLFF.

CDR3 bases: TGCAGTGCTAGTGGGACGGGGGGGGCCGAGTCTGAGCAGTTCTTC. Its protein is CSASGTGGAESEQFF. The chain links TRBV20-1 to TRBJ2-1, with TRBD2 matching 8 bases. The junction had 13 bases not matched to a gene; V was cut back by 3 bases and J by 9 bases. This CDR3 has 15 residues. Germline assignment: CDR1 DFQATT and CDR2 SNEGSKA (reference sequence).

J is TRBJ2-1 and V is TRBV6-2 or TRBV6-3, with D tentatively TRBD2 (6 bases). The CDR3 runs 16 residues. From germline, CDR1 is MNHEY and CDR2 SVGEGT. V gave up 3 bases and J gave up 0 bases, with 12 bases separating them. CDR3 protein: CASSYRRGSSYNEQFF. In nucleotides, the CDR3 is TGTGCCAGCAGTTATAGGAGGGGTAGCTCCTACAATGAGCAGTTCTTC.

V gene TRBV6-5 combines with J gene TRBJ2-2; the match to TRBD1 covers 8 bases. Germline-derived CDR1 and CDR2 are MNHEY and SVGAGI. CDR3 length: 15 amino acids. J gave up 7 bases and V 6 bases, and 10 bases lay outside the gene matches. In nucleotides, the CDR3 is TGTGCCAGCAGGGCCGGGACAGGACCGGGCGGGGAGCTGTTTTTT. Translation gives CASRAGTGPGGELFF.

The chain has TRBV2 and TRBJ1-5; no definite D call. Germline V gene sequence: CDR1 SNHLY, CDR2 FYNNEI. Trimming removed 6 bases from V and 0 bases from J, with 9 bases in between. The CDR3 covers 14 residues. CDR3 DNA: TGTGCCAGCAGAGGCATCCTTAGCAATCAGCCCCAGCATTTT. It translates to CASRGILSNQPQHF.

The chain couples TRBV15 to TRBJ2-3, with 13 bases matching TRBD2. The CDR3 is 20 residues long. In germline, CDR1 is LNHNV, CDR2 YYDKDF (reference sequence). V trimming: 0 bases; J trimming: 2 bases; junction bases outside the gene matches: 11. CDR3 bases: TGTGCCACCAGCAGAGATCCAGGACTAGCGGGGGCCCTTTTCACAGATACGCAGTATTTT. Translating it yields CATSRDPGLAGALFTDTQYF.

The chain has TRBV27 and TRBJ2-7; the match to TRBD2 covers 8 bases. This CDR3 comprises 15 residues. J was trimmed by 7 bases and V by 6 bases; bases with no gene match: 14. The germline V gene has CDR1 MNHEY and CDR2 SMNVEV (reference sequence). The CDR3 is CASSHGGGTRGEQYF. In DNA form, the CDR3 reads TGTGCCAGCAGCCACGGGGGGGGCACCCGTGGGGAGCAGTACTTC.

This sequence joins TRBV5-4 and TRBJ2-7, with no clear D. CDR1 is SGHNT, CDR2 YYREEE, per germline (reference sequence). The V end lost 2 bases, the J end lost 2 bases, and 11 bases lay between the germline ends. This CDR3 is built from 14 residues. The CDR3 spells CASSFMRLPYEQYF. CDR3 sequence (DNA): TGTGCCAGCAGCTTCATGCGGCTCCCCTACGAGCAGTACTTC.

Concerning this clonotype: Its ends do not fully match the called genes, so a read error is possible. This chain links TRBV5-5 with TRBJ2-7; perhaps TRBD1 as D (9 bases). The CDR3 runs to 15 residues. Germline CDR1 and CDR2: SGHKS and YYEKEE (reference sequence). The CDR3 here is CVSSTAGGQGSEQYF. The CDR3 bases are TGTGTCAGCAGCACCGCGGGGGGACAGGGTAGCGAGCAGTACTTC.

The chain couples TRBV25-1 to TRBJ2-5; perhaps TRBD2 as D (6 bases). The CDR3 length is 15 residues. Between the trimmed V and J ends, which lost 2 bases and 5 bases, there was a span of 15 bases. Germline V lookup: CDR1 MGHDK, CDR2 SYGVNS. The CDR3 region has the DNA TGTGCCAGCAGTGAAACTAGCAGGGAGTTGGAGACCCAGTACTTC. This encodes CASSETSRELETQYF.

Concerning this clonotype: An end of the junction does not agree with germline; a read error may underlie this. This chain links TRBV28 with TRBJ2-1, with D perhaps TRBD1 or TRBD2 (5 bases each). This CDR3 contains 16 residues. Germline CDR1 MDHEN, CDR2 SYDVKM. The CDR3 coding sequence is TGTGCCAGCAGTTTACTGGGGACGAACTCCTACAGTGAGCAGTTCTTC. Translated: CASSLLGTNSYSEQFF.

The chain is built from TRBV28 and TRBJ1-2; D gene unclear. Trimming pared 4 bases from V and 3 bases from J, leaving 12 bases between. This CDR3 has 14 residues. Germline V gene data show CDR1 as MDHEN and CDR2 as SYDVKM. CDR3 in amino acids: CASSSTVSDYGYTF. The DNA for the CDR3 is TGTGCCAGCAGTTCGACGGTATCCGACTATGGCTACACCTTC.

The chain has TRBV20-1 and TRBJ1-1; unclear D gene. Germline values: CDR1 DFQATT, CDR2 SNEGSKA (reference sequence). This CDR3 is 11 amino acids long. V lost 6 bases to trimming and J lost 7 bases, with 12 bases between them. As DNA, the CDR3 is TGCAGTGCCCCGCGGGAGGGTGAAGCTTTCTTT. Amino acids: CSAPREGEAFF.